This TCR beta chain was identified in a study of monozygotic twins with inflammatory bowel disease (dated by TCRdb to the late 2010s). About the investigation overall: The full study comprised approximately 28 monozygotic twin pairs: nine German pairs (four IBD-concordant, five IBD-discordant) and 19 IBD-discordant Danish pairs. The search for disease-associated traits relied mainly on comparing IBD patients with their genetically identical healthy co-twins within discordant pairs. Each individual had, on average, about 151 000 unique TCRalpha sequences and 181 000 unique TCRbeta sequences available for analysis.

From each donor, a 2.5 ml peripheral blood sample was drawn into PAXgene tubes and stored at -80 degrees C. Without any T cell sorting, total RNA was extracted from whole blood using the PAXgene blood miRNA kit on an automated QIAcube. Peripheral blood from monozygotic twin pairs who were concordant or discordant for inflammatory bowel disease underwent deep TCRalpha and TCRbeta repertoire profiling using unique molecular barcoding. Smoking habits were recorded for all twin pairs, and individuals were classified as current, former or never smokers. Overall study results and their limits: Different T cell subtypes could not be distinguished in the analysis. A decrease in TCRbeta repertoire diversity, as measured by inverse Simpson index, was observed in IBD patients compared with their healthy co-twins. Concordant and discordant twins showed no difference in repertoire similarity, possibly because of limited statistical power. IBD patients shared fewer clonotypes with other individuals than healthy twins did, most markedly in patients showing signs of disease activity. Because patients were on differing immunosuppressive treatments, the repertoires may have picked up extra background noise and inter-individual variability. The results gave no support for a single strong signal or clonotype linked to IBD.

In the case of this clonotype: Its antigen is still unknown.

The CDR3 runs 12 residues from the cysteine to the phenylalanine. No DNA appears here. From the germline V gene, CDR1 is SGHRS and CDR2 is YFSETQ. Library preparation was by 5' RACE. Preparation of each TCR library used approximately 3,200 ng of total RNA. cDNA was synthesized with SMARTScribe reverse transcriptase in eight separate reactions per sample. During cDNA synthesis, template switching introduced unique molecular identifiers that contained a 6-nucleotide sample barcode. Amplification of TCRalpha and TCRbeta cDNA involved two nested PCRs of 16 and 9 cycles, and each PCR was followed by bead purification. Before amplification, cDNA was treated with uracil DNA-glycosylase and purified using the QIAquick PCR purification kit. The second PCR was the step at which Illumina TruSeq-compatible adapters and sample-specific barcodes were added. Library quality and concentration were assessed using TapeStation and Qubit, and 4.5 to 6.5 ng of each library was pooled. The pooled libraries were sequenced with 2 x 100 bp reads and custom sequencing primers on an Illumina HiSeq2500 single-index Rapid Run. The paper's processing steps were these. MiGEC version 1.2.6 was used for UMI-based consensus assembly to correct PCR and sequencing errors. MiXCR version 2.1.1 was used for V(D)J alignment, clonotype assembly and CDR3 extraction. Normalisation of gene usage, clonotype sharing and MAIT/NKT TCR abundance was achieved by analysing the top 1000, 10 000 and 20 000 clonotypes per sample. Diversity was computed as the inverse Simpson index with the vegan R package after downsampling to 27 000 UMIs. Paired Mann-Whitney U tests were applied to discordant twin pairs, and Benjamini-Hochberg correction was used for multiple testing. Reads reprocessed by TCRdb are summarized as one entry per CDR3 protein sequence, and DNA is absent. The V and J calls were determined by TCRdb, not by the authors. This specimen's table enumerates 150,000 to 200,000 distinct CDR3 sequences. The ten largest account for around 6.8% of the sample.

The sequencing input was blood. The receptor was isolated from a human donor with ulcerative colitis or Crohn's disease, or a healthy co-twin of an affected twin (not recorded which). The sequence links TRBV5-1 to TRBJ2-1; the D call of TRBD1 rests on TCRdb alone, since no DNA is present to check it. For the CDR3, the sequence is CASSLWADEQFF.